The 22 T cell receptor beta chains below were found in one sample sequenced in a study of control samples from healthy donors and cancer patients. The method was immunoSEQ multiplex PCR; TCRdb's version includes in-frame clones alone and lacks a portion of them. The data contain about 53,000 clones, roughly nine tenths of them singletons. Sequencing used PBMCs. These receptors all stem from a man aged 55 to 70 with head and neck cancer.

In nucleotides, the CDR3 is TGTGCCAGTAGCGCATGGGGAGGACTAGCGGGAGGGCATAGTGAGCAGTTCTTC. It specifies CASSAWGGLAGGHSEQFF. The chain couples TRBV19 to TRBJ2-1; TRBD2 matches at 15 bases. This CDR3 has 18 residues. The germline CDR1 and CDR2 sequences are LNHDA and SQIVND (reference sequence). V gave up 6 bases and J gave up 9 bases; unmatched junction bases: 15.

This rearrangement joins TRBV2 to TRBJ2-7, with D perhaps assigned TRBD1 or TRBD2 (7 bases each). The CDR3 runs 15 residues. The V and J ends lost 6 bases and 4 bases respectively, with 19 bases between them. In germline, CDR1 is SNHLY, CDR2 FYNNEI. CDR3 sequence (DNA): TGTGCCAGCAGCCCCAGGGGAGGGGGCTCTTACGAGCAGTACTTC. Translation gives CASSPRGGGSYEQYF. Drawing the rest from reference TRBV2 and TRBJ2-7, the complete variable domain is EPEVTQTPSHQVTQMGQEVILRCVPISNHLYFYWYRQILGQKVEFLVSFYNNEISEKSEIFDDQFSVERPDGSNFTLKIRSTKLEDSAMYFCASSPRGGGSYEQYFGPGTRLTVT.

J is TRBJ2-5 and V is TRBV5-1; D is unclear. The CDR3 loop spans 12 amino acids. CDR1 is SGHRS, CDR2 YFSETQ, per germline. Trimming removed 4 bases at V and 1 base at J, with 5 bases between. As DNA, the CDR3 is TGCGCCAGCAGCAGGAGCCAAGAGACCCAGTACTTC. Translated, it gives CASSRSQETQYF.

This chain joins TRBV19 and TRBJ2-1; possibly TRBD1 for D (5 bases). The CDR3 contains 12 residues. V dropped 1 base and J dropped 9 bases, with 7 bases sitting between them. Germline CDR1 and CDR2: LNHDA and SQIVND (reference sequence). The CDR3 protein is CASSIAGCEQFF. The CDR3 DNA is TGTGCCAGTAGTATAGCAGGGTGTGAGCAGTTCTTC.

The chain joins TRBV28 to TRBJ2-5, with D uncertain. This CDR3 region has 15 residues. Germline lookup yields CDR1 MDHEN and CDR2 SYDVKM. V dropped 6 bases and J dropped 0 bases, with 14 bases sitting between them. CDR3 bases: TGTGCCAGCAGGGACCCCCAAGGACACCAAGAGACCCAGTACTTC. Its protein is CASRDPQGHQETQYF.

The J gene is TRBJ1-6, the V gene TRBV5-1; no clear D gene. V shed 0 bases and J shed 0 bases, with 13 bases lying between them. The CDR3 runs to 18 residues. CDR1 is SGHRS, CDR2 YFSETQ, per germline. In nucleotides, the CDR3 is TGCGCCAGCAGCTTGGAGGACCCTACGGGCTCCTATAATTCACCCCTCCACTTT. Its protein is CASSLEDPTGSYNSPLHF.

This clone has just a few counts. The junction differs from germline at one of its ends, possibly a read error. The chain combines TRBV20-1 with TRBJ2-5; D unclear. The CDR3 sequence is 11 residues long. Germline CDR1 and CDR2: DFQATT and SNEGSKA (reference sequence). The CDR3 loop is CSAREWPRANF. CDR3 nucleotides: TGCAGTGCTAGAGAATGGCCTAGGGCGAACTTC.

This chain uses TRBV5-1 with TRBJ2-7, with 9 positions matching TRBD2. V lost 4 bases and J lost 4; bases outside the gene matches: 9. This CDR3 has 15 residues. Germline-derived CDR1 and CDR2 are SGHRS and YFSETQ. CDR3 coding DNA: TGCGCCAGCAGCGTAGGGGCGGGAGGGGGATACGAGCAGTACTTC. Amino acids: CASSVGAGGGYEQYF. The variable domain in full, completed from reference TRBV5-1 and TRBJ2-7, reads KAGVTQTPRYLIKTRGQQVTLSCSPISGHRSVSWYQQTPGQGLQFLFEYFSETQRNKGNFPGRFSGRQFSNSRSEMNVSTLELGDSALYLCASSVGAGGGYEQYFGPGTRLTVT.

This rearrangement joins TRBV28 to TRBJ1-5; 7 bases fit TRBD1. V shed 2 bases, J shed 2 bases, and the junction held 0 bases outside the gene matches. Germline V gives CDR1 MDHEN, CDR2 SYDVKM. The CDR3 is 14 amino acids. The CDR3 region has the DNA TGTGCCAGCAGTTTAGGACAGGGCAATCAGCCCCAGCATTTT. This gives the protein CASSLGQGNQPQHF.

V usage is TRBV21-1 and J usage is TRBJ1-5; TRBD1 was called by the table and not checked on the DNA. TRBV21-1 is reported as a pseudogene. The length of the CDR3 is 21 residues. The CDR3 reads CASSEPPFYGAILNFNQPQHF. CDR3 in DNA: TGTGCCAGCAGCGAACCCCCCTTTTATGGGGCTATCTTGAACTTCAATCAGCCCCAGCATTTT.

V and J are TRBV7-2 and TRBJ1-1, with D possibly TRBD1 on 6 matching bases. The V gene lost 4 bases and the J gene lost 3 bases, with 12 bases spanning the gap. This CDR3 is built from 14 residues. Germline V lookup: CDR1 SGHTA, CDR2 FQGNSA. Here the CDR3 DNA reads TGTGCCAGCAGCTCCCTAGGGGGGGACACTGAAGCTTTCTTT. It translates to CASSSLGGDTEAFF.

J is TRBJ2-3 and V is TRBV3-1 (or the pseudogene TRBV3-2); 10 bases agree with TRBD2. The CDR3 runs to 17 residues. Germline CDR1 reads LGHDT; CDR2 reads YNNKEL (reference sequence). The V gene end was trimmed by 4 bases and the J gene end by 6 bases; junction bases not matched to a gene: 13. CDR3 sequence: CASSPSQREGCGDTQYF. In DNA, the CDR3 is TGTGCCAGCAGCCCCAGCCAGCGGGAGGGTTGCGGGGATACGCAGTATTTT.

The rearrangement uses TRBV4-3 and TRBJ2-1; 16 bases match TRBD2. The germline V gene encodes CDR1 LGHNA and CDR2 YSLEER. The CDR3 contains 16 residues. The V and J ends lost 0 bases and 9 bases, in that order; junction bases with no gene match: 2. CDR3 bases: TGCGCCAGCAGCCAAGATGGGACTAGCGGGAGGGGTGAGCAGTTCTTC. Protein product: CASSQDGTSGRGEQFF.

This rearrangement joins TRBV2 to TRBJ1-2; D remains ambiguous. From germline, CDR1 is SNHLY and CDR2 FYNNEI. This CDR3 is 10 amino acids long. V shed 8 bases and J shed 5 bases, with 6 bases lying between them. The CDR3 here is CASGEYGYTF. The CDR3, as DNA: TGTGCCAGCGGCGAGTATGGCTACACCTTC.

V usage is TRBV5-5 and J usage is TRBJ2-7, with 7 bases that match TRBD2. Unmatched junction bases numbered 5, after V lost 1 base and J lost 1 base. Germline loops: CDR1 SGHKS, CDR2 YYEKEE (reference sequence). The CDR3 consists of 15 residues. This CDR3 is CASSLWLAESYEQYF. The CDR3 region has the DNA TGTGCCAGCAGCTTGTGGCTAGCGGAGTCCTACGAGCAGTACTTC.

V is TRBV19 and J is TRBJ2-3; 9 bases match TRBD2. V was clipped by 3 bases and J by 6 bases; unmatched bases: 7. This CDR3 has 15 amino acids. Germline CDR1 and CDR2: LNHDA and SQIVND (reference sequence). This CDR3 is CASSIPREGRDTQYF. The DNA of the CDR3 is TGTGCCAGTAGTATTCCGCGGGAGGGCCGTGATACGCAGTATTTT.

The chain employs TRBV2 and TRBJ2-2; 7 bases are shared with TRBD1. Per the germline V gene, CDR1 is SNHLY and CDR2 is FYNNEI. Losses at the gene ends were 3 bases for V and 0 bases for J; bases not matched to a gene: 10. The CDR3 is 18 residues long. CDR3 DNA: TGTGCCAGCAGTGAGAGGGCGCAGGGGGTAGCGAACACCGGGGAGCTGTTTTTT. Amino acids: CASSERAQGVANTGELFF.

V is TRBV7-2 and J is TRBJ2-7; D unclear. The CDR3 loop spans 13 amino acids. V lost 1 base to trimming and J lost 4 bases, with 8 bases between them. The germline V gene has CDR1 SGHTA and CDR2 FQGNSA. The CDR3 loop reads CASSLDHLYEQYF. In DNA, the CDR3 is TGTGCCAGCAGCTTAGACCACTTGTACGAGCAGTACTTC.

The chain couples TRBV7-2 to TRBJ2-5, with a tentative D call TRBD2 (6 bases). Trimming took 7 bases from V and 2 from J, leaving 17 bases between them. The CDR3 sequence is 15 residues long. The germline V gene has CDR1 SGHTA and CDR2 FQGNSA. DNA for the CDR3: TGTGCCAGCACCCTCGCGGGGCGGGCTCAAGAGACCCAGTACTTC. Protein: CASTLAGRAQETQYF.

The V call is TRBV2, the J call TRBJ2-2; D is unclear. Germline V CDR1 and CDR2: SNHLY, FYNNEI. V gave up 7 bases and J gave up 2 bases, with 14 bases separating them. The CDR3 totals 15 residues. The CDR3 here is CASTRSRDNTGELFF. DNA of the CDR3: TGTGCCAGCACAAGGTCCCGTGATAACACCGGGGAGCTGTTTTTT.

The gene calls are TRBV19 and TRBJ2-3, with 7 nucleotides matching TRBD1. Germline CDR1 and CDR2: LNHDA and SQIVND (reference sequence). The CDR3 spans 15 residues. V lost 4 bases to trimming and J lost 0 bases; unmatched junction nucleotides: 4. Here the CDR3 reads CASSTKQGSTDTQYF. The CDR3 DNA is TGTGCCAGTAGTACCAAACAGGGGAGCACAGATACGCAGTATTTT.

V and J are TRBV12-3 or TRBV12-4 and TRBJ1-3; D gene uncertain. V gave up 11 bases and J gave up 5 bases, with 16 bases separating them. This CDR3 contains 13 residues. The CDR3: CAAGSEERNTIYF. In nucleotides, the CDR3 is TGTGCCGCGGGTTCAGAAGAGAGAAACACCATATATTTT.